This T cell receptor (beta chain) was obtained from a study of blood T cell repertoires in COVID-19. Across the study: Specimens from acute and convalescent COVID-19 originated in the United States, Italy and Spain. PBMCs, B-cell-depleted T cells, or T cells were the source of the cDNA or gDNA that made up the material.

Profiled with immunoSEQ multiplex PCR; TCRdb holds only in-frame clones, not every one. In the table there are under 130,000 clones, 80% to 90% of which are singletons. Germline V CDR1 and CDR2: SGHAT, FQNNGV. This CDR3 spans 12 amino acids. The germline V and J ends were trimmed by 4 bases and 7 bases, with 10 bases remaining between them. This chain joins TRBV11-2 and TRBJ1-1; D perhaps matches TRBD1 (6 bases). The sample comprised peripheral blood. The origin of this receptor is a human donor in a cohort sampled during active COVID-19. In nucleotides, the CDR3 is TGTGCCAGCAGCTACCAGGGGATTGAAGCTTTCTTT. This gives the protein CASSYQGIEAFF.